This passage covers 17 T cell receptor beta chains from one sample sequenced in a study of shared T cell receptors in the human thymus (dated by TCRdb to about 2021). To prepare the library, the immunoSEQ multiplex PCR assay was applied. TCRdb took over this immuneACCESS table, retaining in-frame rearrangements with V and J assigned. Such tables are incomplete; in checked studies, under half of the missing clones stem from an unresolved V gene, and the remainder is unexplained. This sample has hundreds of thousands of clones in its table, and 80% to 90% of those were observed once. Clones ranked in the top ten supply 0.0095% to 0.011% of the sample. These data are also associated with another study on human thymus T cells.

The sequenced sample consisted of thymocytes. The receptors derive from a girl in the first two years of life with a congenital heart defect. Donor details come from another sample of the same person, matched by shared clones.

The V gene is TRBV5-6, the J gene TRBJ1-1; tentatively, D is TRBD1 (6 bases). Trimming stripped 4 bases from V and 1 base from J, with 11 bases between. Germline CDR1 and CDR2: SGHDT and YYEEEE. The CDR3 has 14 amino acids. The CDR3 DNA reads TGTGCCAGCAGCCCGGGGACACAGAACACTGAAGCTTTCTTT. Translated, it gives CASSPGTQNTEAFF.

CDR3 loop: CASSLGTGLQETQYF. The DNA of the CDR3 is TGTGCCAGCAGTTTAGGGACAGGCCTCCAAGAGACCCAGTACTTC. The genes are TRBV25-1 and TRBJ2-5; 8 bases map to TRBD1. The CDR3 covers 15 residues. Germline V gives CDR1 MGHDK, CDR2 SYGVNS. With 5 bases clipped from V and 1 base from J, the junction kept 6 bases outside the gene matches. Full variable domain (remainder filled in from reference TRBV25-1 and TRBJ2-5): EADIYQTPRYLVIGTGKKITLECSQTMGHDKMYWYQQDPGMELHLIHYSYGVNSTEKGDLSSESTVSRIRTEHFPLTLESARPSHTSQYLCASSLGTGLQETQYFGPGTRLLVL.

V gene TRBV14 combines with J gene TRBJ2-7, with D tentatively TRBD2 (6 bases). Between the trimmed V and J ends, which lost 0 bases and 0 bases, there was a span of 24 bases. Germline V gene lookup returns CDR1 SGHDN and CDR2 FVKESK. The CDR3 loop spans 20 amino acids. CDR3 sequence (DNA): TGTGCCAGCAGCCAAGAGTTGGGGCGGACTAAACTGGGGTCCTCCTACGAGCAGTACTTC. This encodes CASSQELGRTKLGSSYEQYF.

The chain joins TRBV9 to TRBJ2-7; no reliable D call. This CDR3 spans 16 amino acids. Trimming took 0 bases from V and 0 from J, leaving 13 bases between them. Germline CDR1 is SGDLS and CDR2 is YYNGEE. Here the CDR3 reads CASSVDHRSPSYEQYF. CDR3 DNA: TGTGCCAGCAGCGTAGACCACAGATCTCCCTCCTACGAGCAGTACTTC.

The genes are TRBV9 and TRBJ2-3; 9 bases map to TRBD2. This CDR3 spans 16 amino acids. V lost 4 bases, J lost 0 bases, and 6 bases stayed unmatched. The germline CDR1 and CDR2 sequences are SGDLS and YYNGEE. CDR3 loop: CASSKPGLASTDTQYF. CDR3 sequence (DNA): TGTGCCAGCAGCAAGCCGGGACTAGCAAGCACAGATACGCAGTATTTT.

The chain couples TRBV7-3 to TRBJ2-4, with D possibly being TRBD2 (5 bases). Trimming took 1 base from V and 1 from J, leaving 17 bases between them. This CDR3 is built from 18 residues. Germline lookup yields CDR1 SGHTA and CDR2 FQGTGA. CDR3 protein: CASSLRRRRTWAKNIQYF. The CDR3 region has the DNA TGTGCCAGCAGCTTAAGGAGGAGACGGACGTGGGCCAAAAACATTCAGTACTTC.

The chain recombines TRBV25-1 with TRBJ1-4; perhaps TRBD1 as D (5 bases). Trimming took 7 bases from V and 0 from J, leaving 15 bases between them. The V gene's germline CDR1 is MGHDK and CDR2 SYGVNS. CDR3 length equals 16 residues. The CDR3 here is CASTQGRNATNEKLFF. In DNA form, the CDR3 reads TGTGCCAGCACCCAGGGCAGGAACGCAACTAATGAAAAACTGTTTTTT.

The chain recombines TRBV9 with TRBJ1-1; D is unclear. V was pared by 7 bases and J by 4 bases, with 8 bases between. Germline V lookup: CDR1 SGDLS, CDR2 YYNGEE. The CDR3 covers 11 residues. CDR3 nucleotide sequence: TGTGCCAGCGGCCGCGGCACTGAAGCTTTCTTT. This translates into CASGRGTEAFF.

The chain combines TRBV29-1 with TRBJ1-2, with a possible D match to TRBD1 (5 bases). The CDR3 runs to 12 residues. In germline, CDR1 is SQVTM, CDR2 ANQGSEA. V was pared by 7 bases and J by 3 bases, with 12 bases between. CDR3: CSGLGGDYGYTF. The CDR3 DNA sequence: TGCAGCGGATTGGGAGGGGACTATGGCTACACCTTC.

This rearrangement joins TRBV4-1 to TRBJ1-2; TRBD1 matches 7 bases. Germline V gene sequence: CDR1 MGHRA, CDR2 YSYEKL. The CDR3 is made up of 17 amino acids. J lost 3 bases, V lost 0 bases, and 10 bases had no gene match. This chain's CDR3 is CASSQDPLRTGYYGYTF. The CDR3 nucleotides read TGCGCCAGCAGCCAAGATCCCTTGCGGACAGGTTACTATGGCTACACCTTC.

This clone was picked up one time. The chain is built from TRBV6-5 and TRBJ1-3; no clear D. Germline lookup yields CDR1 MNHEY and CDR2 SVGAGI. Between the trimmed V and J ends, which lost 0 bases and 4 bases, there was a span of 13 bases. The CDR3 has 16 amino acids. CDR3 DNA: TGTGCCAGCAGTTACTCGGTGCCCTTGGAGGGAAACACCATATATTTT. Translation: CASSYSVPLEGNTIYF.

In this sample, this clone turned up a few times. The chain couples TRBV7-8 to TRBJ1-6; weak D call: TRBD1 (5 bases). The CDR3 consists of 17 residues. Germline CDR1 is SGHVS and CDR2 is FQNEAQ. V dropped 4 bases and J dropped 9 bases, with 22 bases sitting between them. CDR3 protein: CASSSETGTPRASPLHF. CDR3 nucleotides: TGTGCCAGCAGCTCTGAAACAGGAACTCCTCGCGCTTCACCCCTCCACTTT. The variable domain in full, with the rest retrieved from reference TRBV7-8 and TRBJ1-6, is GAGVSQSPRYKVAKRGQDVALRCDPISGHVSLFWYQQALGQGPEFLTYFQNEAQLDKSGLPSDRFFAERPEGSVSTLKIQRTQQEDSAVYLCASSSETGTPRASPLHFGNGTRLTVT.

V gene TRBV27 combines with J gene TRBJ2-7; 10 nucleotides agree with TRBD2. V lost 5 bases and J lost 0; bases outside the gene matches: 22. Germline CDR1 MNHEY, CDR2 SMNVEV (reference sequence). This CDR3 contains 21 residues. The CDR3 region has the DNA TGTGCCAGCAGTGCCGAGATTACGGGACTAGCGATTGCGGAGGGCTCCTACGAGCAGTACTTC. It encodes CASSAEITGLAIAEGSYEQYF.

This clone came up a few times. This rearrangement joins TRBV6-5 to TRBJ1-2; 9 bases are a match to TRBD1. The CDR3 extends over 11 amino acids. Per germline, CDR1 MNHEY and CDR2 SVGAGI. V lost 8 bases to trimming and J lost 6 bases; unmatched junction nucleotides: 1. Here the CDR3 reads CASGTGNGYTF. In nucleotides, the CDR3 is TGTGCCAGCGGGACAGGGAATGGCTACACCTTC.

The gene calls are TRBV27 and TRBJ2-1; TRBD2 matches at 11 bases. CDR3 length equals 18 residues. Germline V lookup: CDR1 MNHEY, CDR2 SMNVEV (reference sequence). The junction had 9 bases not matched to a gene; V was cut back by 5 bases and J by 0 bases. For the CDR3, the DNA is TGTGCCAGCAGTCTACTTGGACTAGCGGGTAGCTCCTACAATGAGCAGTTCTTC. This translates into CASSLLGLAGSSYNEQFF.

The rearrangement uses TRBV29-1 and TRBJ1-2; TRBD1 matches at 8 bases. V was pared by 4 bases and J by 8 bases, with 6 bases of the junction left unmatched. Germline CDR1 SQVTM, CDR2 ANQGSEA. This CDR3 is built from 12 residues. The CDR3, as DNA: TGCAGCGTTGGGCCCAGGGGGCAGGGCTACACCTTC. This sequence encodes CSVGPRGQGYTF.

This chain joins TRBV7-2 and TRBJ2-3; 8 positions agree with TRBD2. The V gene end was trimmed by 8 bases and the J gene end by 4 bases; junction bases not matched to a gene: 20. CDR1 is SGHTA and CDR2 is FQGNSA in the germline V gene. This CDR3 has 18 residues. CDR3 region: CASPLRDGGGRVADTQYF. Here the CDR3 DNA reads TGTGCCAGCCCACTTCGGGACGGGGGGGGCCGGGTGGCAGATACGCAGTATTTT.